This TCR beta chain was found in a study of tumor-infiltrating lymphocytes in primary liver carcinoma (dated by TCRdb to between 2016 and 2019). Background on the whole study: Of the five patients, three men and two women aged 30 to 69 years, four had hepatocellular carcinoma and one had combined HCC and intrahepatic cholangiocarcinoma. Tumors of the five patients were stage T1-T3 N0M0 with maximum diameters of about 4.2 to 10 cm. Each sample produced about 3.5 to 7.13 million productive TCRbeta reads, and read depth showed no significant difference between tissue types. TCRbeta repertoire sequencing, expression microarrays and whole-exome sequencing were combined in the study across five regions of each liver tumor, with adjacent normal tissue and blood also included. A total of approximately 35 specimens from 5 patients underwent TCRbeta repertoire sequencing, comprising about 25 tumor regions, 5 adjacent noncancerous liver tissues and 5 peripheral blood samples. To link TCRbeta repertoire diversity with the local molecular phenotype, the roughly 23 tumor region samples were profiled using Agilent mRNA microarrays. High reproducibility was observed for the technical replicate repertoires, with mean shared-clone rates approximately 0.92 and correlation coefficients above 0.98. Overall study results and their limits: Only five patients were included in the study, and the authors note that the findings should be validated in a larger study. Only roughly 7.5-24% of top clones appeared in all five regions of a tumor, which suggests that tumor-infiltrating T cells are spatially heterogeneous. Repertoire overlap was found to be higher between tumor regions (mean roughly 36%) than between tumor-adjacent (around 17%) or tumor-blood (around 15%) pairs, consistent with antigen-driven expansion. Only the TCR beta chain was sequenced, so true repertoire diversity is likely underestimated because unpaired alpha chains were not captured. The top 250 clones accounted for a significantly greater share of the repertoire in tumors than in blood (p = 0.039). Since the samples were bulk and unsorted, there was no way to compare CD4+ and CD8+ T cell repertoires.

This clonotype showed up many times. The specificity of this receptor is unknown. Base qualities were left out, and no much larger clone turns up one base away. CDR3 length: 15 amino acids, cysteine to phenylalanine. Left in the record is the CDR3 DNA by itself, 45 bases read in frame from the first base. V and J are trimmed by 5 bases and 5 bases, and the gene matches miss 8 bases of the junction. Sequences MNHEY (CDR1) and SVGEGT (CDR2) are obtained from the germline V gene. Without any cell sorting, total RNA and DNA were co-extracted from about 21-30 mg of bulk tissue using the AllPrep DNA/RNA mini kit. Between late 2015 and March 2016, roughly five patients in China with histopathologically diagnosed primary liver carcinoma had surgical resection. Patients had chronic HBV infection and were treatment-naive at sampling. Five spatially separated regions were sampled from each tumor: the superior, inferior, left-lateral and right-lateral poles, plus the tumor centre. Histology showed that every tumor sample contained more than 80% viable tumor cells. Pieces of fresh tumor and adjacent tissue were cut in half, with one half kept in RNAlater at -80 degrees C and the other half sent for histology.

A constant-region primer and ProtoScript II reverse transcriptase were used to reverse-transcribe TCRbeta-specific cDNA from around 480 ng total RNA. TCRbeta libraries were built with three nested multiplex PCR rounds, a slightly modified ARM-PCR procedure. Multiplex TRBV1-TRBV30 forward primers and a Cbeta reverse primer were used in the first two PCR rounds, each of which was run for 10 cycles. Sample barcodes and Illumina adapters were added in a final 25-cycle PCR using Deep VentR polymerase. Before sequencing, amplicons of 200-500 bp were purified from gel using a QIAquick gel extraction kit. The TCRbeta amplicons were sequenced with 250-bp paired-end reads on an Illumina HiSeq 2500. Per the source publication's procedure: Reads were quality-trimmed with Trimmomatic v0.33, and paired reads were merged with FLASH v1.2.11 to recover full CDR3 sequences. MiGEC v1.2.1b assigned V, D and J germline segments to the rearranged TCRbeta sequences. Clonotype statistics and Shannon-Wiener diversity indices were computed with VDJtools v1.0.0. To cut down on sampling bias, every analysis after diversity analysis relied on just the 250 most abundant clonotypes from each sample. TCRdb handled the public reads itself, with Q25 trimming in fastp and clone calling in MiXCR, and kept productive beta chains. A single entry per CDR3 protein holds the most common genes and DNA from its merged rows. These V and J calls rely on TCRdb rather than the paper's analysis. For this sample the table gives 75,000 to 90,000 distinct CDR3 sequences, of which around 70% were detected only once. The ten top clones hold approximately 20% of the sample.

Sequencing was done on a sample of liver tumor tissue from sampling region 1. The meaning of the sample's cell subset or site label: tumor region T1, superior pole. This clonotype originated in a man aged 40-49 years with primary liver carcinoma and hepatitis B virus infection. The chain employs TRBV6-2 or TRBV6-3 and TRBJ2-5; 10 central bases correspond to TRBD2. The CDR3 in this case is CASSHNLAGVETQYF. The DNA reads as follows: TGTGCCAGCAGTCATAATCTAGCGGGAGTGGAGACCCAGTACTTC.